This TCR beta chain was profiled in a study of neurological immune-mediated disorders. Many counts were recorded for this clonotype. Germline CDR1 reads DFQATT; CDR2 reads SNEGSKA (reference sequence). Deletions cut 1 base from V and 7 bases from J, with 11 bases between. The CDR3 is 12 residues long. 5'RACE with 10-nucleotide random UMIs produced the cDNA. MiXCR, applied by TCRdb to the 5' RACE reads, yields one record per CDR3 protein. The sample includes approximately 26,000 distinct CDR3 sequences, less than 2.5% of them seen just once. The chain recombines TRBV20-1 with TRBJ2-7; tentatively, D is TRBD1 (6 bases). The sequencing sample was made of PBMCs. This TCR derives from a woman aged 45-65 years with multiple sclerosis. DNA for the CDR3: TGCAGTGCTAGAGTGTCAGGGGTGGAGCAGTACTTC. It is translated as CSARVSGVEQYF.